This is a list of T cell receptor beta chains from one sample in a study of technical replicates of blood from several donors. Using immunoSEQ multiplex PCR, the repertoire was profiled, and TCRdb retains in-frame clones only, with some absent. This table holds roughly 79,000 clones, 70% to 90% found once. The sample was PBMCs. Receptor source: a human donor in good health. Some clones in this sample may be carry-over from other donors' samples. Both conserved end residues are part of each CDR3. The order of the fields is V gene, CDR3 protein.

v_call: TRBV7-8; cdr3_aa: CASSFETGNEKLFF
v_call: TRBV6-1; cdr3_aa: CASSEASRVDTEAFF
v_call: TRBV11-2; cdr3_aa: CASRGGMGLITGELFF
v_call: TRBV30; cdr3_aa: CAWSVGTVLNQPQHF
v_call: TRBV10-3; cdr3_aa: CAISERGLAPLHF
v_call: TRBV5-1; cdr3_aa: CATTLAGETGELFF
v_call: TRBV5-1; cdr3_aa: CASTEGDGYTF
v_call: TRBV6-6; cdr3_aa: CASSPQGYGYTF
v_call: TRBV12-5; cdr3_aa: CASGFGPGFETQYF
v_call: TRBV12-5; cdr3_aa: CASGLVLSRGPETQYF
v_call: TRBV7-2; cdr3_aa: CASSWGQTRGEAFF
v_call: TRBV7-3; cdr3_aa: CASSLSVKETQYF
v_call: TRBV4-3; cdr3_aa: CASSQDRTKGRTFSGNTIYF
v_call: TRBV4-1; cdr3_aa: CASSQLEDEQFF
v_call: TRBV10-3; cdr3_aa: CAISDATGEQYF
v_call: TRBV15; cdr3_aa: CATSTDRASGQPQHF
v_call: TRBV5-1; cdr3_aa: CASSPLAVSNTGELFF